The T cell receptor beta chain under discussion was sequenced for a study of shared clonotypes between healthy human individuals. The study, taken as a whole, reports: Clonotype sharing among donors likely depends on sequencing depth.

Germline V gene sequence: CDR1 LNHNV, CDR2 YYDKDF (reference sequence). Trimming pared 9 bases from V and 8 bases from J, leaving 19 bases between. The CDR3 has 14 amino acids. Regarding this clone: The antigen remains undetermined.

Roughly 200 ng DNA, approximately 30,000 T cell genomes, went into each sorted-subset replicate PCR. Generated by immunoSEQ multiplex PCR, the TCRdb table keeps only in-frame clones and is missing some. The repertoire holds around 100,000 clones, with 67% as singletons. This sequence joins TRBV15 and TRBJ1-4, with unresolved D. Sequenced input: memory CD8+ T cells sorted from blood. Subset defined: CD45RO+ cells pooled with CCR7-negative TemRA cells. The source of this sequence is a man aged 25 to 40 in good health. The CDR3 DNA is TGTGCCACGAGAAGCGGGCTCTCGGGGGAAAAACTGTTTTTT. Residues: CATRSGLSGEKLFF.